These T cell receptor beta chains were read from a single sample in a study of CD8+CD57+ T cells in acquired aplastic anemia. Each CDR3 protein is one row after TCRdb ran MiXCR on the reads. The sample includes about 180,000 distinct CDR3 sequences, approximately 49% of them seen just once. The sample comprised sorted CD4+, CD8+, or CD8+CD57+ T cells (not recorded which) from PBMCs. These receptors all stem from a human donor in good health. Each CDR3 is given with its conserved first and last residue. Each record gives: D gene, J gene, clone size, V gene, CDR3 protein, CDR3 DNA. A D gene is named only where the DNA matches it firmly. Expanded clones are given a class, and other clones once, few, many or no size at all.

TRBD2 | TRBJ2-5 | . | TRBV7-6 | CASSPGLAGPGKPQYF | TGTGCCAGCAGCCCCGGACTAGCGGGCCCGGGCAAGCCCCAGTACTTC
TRBD2 | TRBJ2-4 | many | TRBV19 | CASSISRLAGGTKNIQYF | TGTGCCAGTAGTATATCGCGGCTAGCGGGAGGTACCAAAAACATTCAGTACTTC
. | TRBJ1-2 | many | TRBV11-2 | CASSPGGVGAGGYTF | TGTGCCAGCAGCCCTGGAGGGGTAGGGGCAGGTGGCTACACCTTC
TRBD2 | TRBJ2-3 | . | TRBV11-2 | CASKKGLAGPDTQYF | TGTGCCAGCAAAAAGGGACTAGCGGGCCCAGATACGCAGTATTTT
TRBD1 | TRBJ1-6 | once | TRBV2 | CASSSGGSYNSPLHF | TGTGCCAGCAGTTCAGGGGGCTCCTATAATTCACCCCTCCACTTT
. | TRBJ1-2 | few | TRBV6-2/TRBV6-3 | CASSYSGAWHGYTF | TGTGCCAGCAGTTATTCCGGGGCCTGGCATGGCTACACCTTC
. | TRBJ2-7 | . | TRBV29-1 | CSVNSSHEQYF | TGCAGCGTTAACAGCTCACACGAGCAGTACTTC
. | TRBJ2-3 | few | TRBV30 | CAWSSLRDTQYF | TGTGCCTGGAGTTCCCTCAGAGATACGCAGTATTTT
. | TRBJ1-1 | many | TRBV12-3/TRBV12-4 | CASKNIGESVAFF | TGTGCCAGCAAGAATATCGGGGAGTCGGTAGCTTTCTTT
TRBD1 | TRBJ1-1 | few | TRBV7-9 | CASRRSGGTEAFF | TGTGCCAGCAGGCGGTCAGGGGGCACTGAAGCTTTCTTT
. | TRBJ2-7 | . | TRBV20-1 | CSAGRDTNNYEQYF | TGCAGTGCCGGAAGGGACACCAACAACTACGAGCAGTACTTC
TRBD2 | TRBJ2-7 | . | TRBV5-8 | CASTGGAASYEQYF | TGTGCCAGCACCGGGGGGGCAGCTTCCTACGAGCAGTACTTC
. | TRBJ2-7 | once | TRBV20-1 | CSAALQGASEQYF | TGCAGCGCCGCTCTCCAGGGTGCTAGCGAGCAGTACTTC
TRBD2 | TRBJ2-7 | few | TRBV6-1 | CASRSGTSGRESSYEQYF | TGTGCCAGCAGGTCGGGGACTAGCGGGAGGGAAAGCTCCTACGAGCAGTACTTC
. | TRBJ1-1 | many | TRBV25-1 | CASSAPVGQGNTEAFF | TGTGCCAGCAGCGCCCCTGTAGGGCAAGGGAACACTGAAGCTTTCTTT
. | TRBJ2-3 | many | TRBV10-3 | CAISGALGGSTDTQYF | TGTGCCATCAGTGGTGCCCTAGGGGGAAGCACAGATACGCAGTATTTT
. | TRBJ1-2 | few | TRBV7-2 | CASSLQRNYGYTF | TGTGCCAGCAGCTTACAGAGAAACTATGGCTACACCTTC
. | TRBJ1-1 | . | TRBV27 | CVSSRTEYTEAFF | TGTGTCAGCAGTCGTACAGAGTACACTGAAGCTTTCTTT
TRBD1 | TRBJ1-3 | many | TRBV5-1 | CASSVGQGDGNTIYF | TGCGCCAGCAGCGTCGGACAGGGAGATGGAAACACCATATATTTT
. | TRBJ1-5 | many | TRBV14 | CASSQMGRNQPQHF | TGTGCCAGCAGCCAAATGGGGCGCAATCAGCCCCAGCATTTT
. | TRBJ1-5 | many | TRBV20-1 | CSVLGSGNQPQHF | TGCAGTGTACTCGGCAGTGGCAATCAGCCCCAGCATTTT
TRBD2 | TRBJ2-7 | many | TRBV27 | CASSPYLAGEYEQYF | TGTGCCAGCAGTCCCTACCTGGCGGGAGAGTACGAGCAGTACTTC
TRBD1 | TRBJ2-6 | . | TRBV19 | CASRPGTGQSSGANVLTF | TGTGCCAGTAGGCCGGGGACAGGCCAAAGCTCTGGGGCCAACGTCCTGACTTTC
. | TRBJ2-1 | . | TRBV11-2 | CASSLPPRGMSSYNEQFF | TGTGCCAGCAGCTTACCCCCCAGGGGTATGAGCTCCTACAATGAGCAGTTCTTC
. | TRBJ2-1 | . | TRBV24-1 | CATSERGGGAYEQFF | TGTGCCACCAGTGAACGAGGGGGGGGGGCCTATGAGCAGTTCTTC
. | TRBJ1-5 | . | TRBV2 | CASSGPWGNQPQHF | TGTGCCAGCAGTGGGCCCTGGGGTAATCAGCCCCAGCATTTT
. | TRBJ2-7 | . | TRBV25-1 | CASSEFGGGGYEQYF | TGTGCCAGCAGTGAATTTGGAGGGGGGGGCTACGAGCAGTACTTC
. | TRBJ2-3 | many | TRBV5-1 | CASSSPRNTQYF | TGCGCCAGCAGCTCCCCTAGGAATACGCAGTATTTT
. | TRBJ2-5 | many | TRBV11-2 | CASSQDTGAGTQYF | TGTGCCAGCAGCCAAGACACCGGGGCAGGGACCCAGTACTTC
TRBD1 | TRBJ1-1 | many | TRBV19 | CASSPSRQGNTEAFF | TGTGCCAGTAGTCCCTCCCGACAGGGAAACACTGAAGCTTTCTTT
. | TRBJ1-1 | . | TRBV10-3 | CAIRAAPQALEAFF | TGTGCCATCAGGGCAGCCCCGCAGGCCCTTGAAGCTTTCTTT
. | TRBJ2-3 | many | TRBV11-3 | CASSLDKGADTQYF | TGTGCCAGCAGCTTAGACAAGGGCGCAGATACGCAGTATTTT
. | TRBJ2-5 | . | TRBV7-6 | CASSLEQPWETQYF | TGTGCCAGCAGCTTAGAACAGCCTTGGGAGACCCAGTACTTC
. | TRBJ2-1 | few | TRBV2 | CASRGQKQFF | TGTGCCAGCAGAGGACAGAAGCAGTTCTTC
. | TRBJ2-7 | . | TRBV5-1 | CASSREHYEQYF | TGCGCCAGCAGCCGGGAACACTACGAGCAGTACTTC
TRBD1 | TRBJ1-4 | . | TRBV2 | CASSSPRGLFF | TGTGCCAGCAGCTCCCCCAGGGGGCTGTTTTTT
. | TRBJ2-7 | many | TRBV18 | CASSPGDEQYF | TGTGCCAGCTCACCAGGGGACGAGCAGTACTTC
TRBD1 | TRBJ1-4 | . | TRBV4-3 | CASSQDRPGGGEKLFF | TGCGCCAGCAGCCAAGATCGCCCAGGGGGGGGTGAAAAACTGTTTTTT
TRBD1 | TRBJ2-7 | . | TRBV2 | CASLTGTEYEQYF | TGTGCCAGCCTTACCGGGACAGAATACGAGCAGTACTTC
. | TRBJ2-7 | . | TRBV29-1 | CSVAAGAREQYF | TGCAGCGTTGCCGCAGGGGCACGCGAGCAGTACTTC
TRBD1 | TRBJ2-5 | . | TRBV19 | CASSITPGGQETQYF | TGTGCCAGCAGTATTACTCCAGGGGGCCAAGAGACCCAGTACTTC
TRBD1 | TRBJ1-1 | . | TRBV24-1 | CATRGQGLSTEAFF | TGTGCCACCAGAGGACAGGGATTGAGCACTGAAGCTTTCTTT
TRBD2 | TRBJ2-1 | many | TRBV7-9 | CASSLVGDSGSKQFF | TGTGCCAGCAGCTTAGTCGGGGATAGCGGGAGCAAGCAGTTCTTC
. | TRBJ1-5 | . | TRBV7-9 | CASSLGTGRDQPQHF | TGTGCCAGCAGCTTAGGCACGGGAAGGGATCAGCCCCAGCATTTT
TRBD1 | TRBJ1-3 | once | TRBV2 | CASRKDRDSGNTIYF | TGTGCCAGCAGAAAGGACAGGGACTCTGGAAACACCATATATTTT
TRBD2 | TRBJ2-5 | few | TRBV24-1 | CATSDSTGTRAETQYF | TGTGCCACCAGTGATTCAACCGGGACTAGAGCAGAGACCCAGTACTTC
TRBD1 | TRBJ1-1 | few | TRBV10-3 | CAIYGQEQPPKNTEAFF | TGTGCCATTTATGGACAGGAACAACCACCAAAGAACACTGAAGCTTTCTTT
TRBD1 | TRBJ1-1 | many | TRBV19 | CASSNVRGPEAFF | TGTGCCAGTAGTAACGTCAGGGGGCCTGAAGCTTTCTTT
TRBD2 | TRBJ2-5 | . | TRBV5-4 | CASSIGLAGSAETQYF | TGTGCCAGCAGCATCGGACTAGCGGGATCCGCGGAGACCCAGTACTTC
. | TRBJ1-1 | . | TRBV2 | CASPRGARTEAFF | TGTGCCAGCCCCCGGGGGGCACGGACTGAAGCTTTCTTT
TRBD2 | TRBJ2-5 | . | TRBV6-1 | CASSDGGNEETQYF | TGTGCCAGCAGTGACGGGGGGAACGAGGAGACCCAGTACTTC
. | TRBJ1-5 | many | TRBV2 | CASNSESNQPQHF | TGTGCCAGCAATTCGGAAAGCAATCAGCCCCAGCATTTT
TRBD2 | TRBJ2-7 | many | TRBV20-1 | CSVQREAAEQYF | TGCAGTGTCCAGCGGGAGGCGGCCGAGCAGTACTTC
TRBD2 | TRBJ2-3 | many | TRBV7-2 | CASSLELGLAGADTQYF | TGTGCCAGCAGCTTAGAACTGGGACTAGCGGGAGCAGATACGCAGTATTTT
. | TRBJ2-7 | . | TRBV10-2 | CASSEWEDPEQYF | TGCGCCAGCAGTGAGTGGGAGGATCCCGAGCAGTACTTC
TRBD2 | TRBJ2-1 | . | TRBV20-1 | CRGGASGSNERFF | TGCAGGGGGGGGGCTAGCGGGAGTAATGAGCGGTTCTTC